The clone carrying this T cell receptor (beta chain) was counted a few times. What it recognizes is unknown. The study drew donors from healthy Caucasian individuals in Russia aged 6 to 90. Using a J-beta primer mix together with a sample-barcoded 5' primer, a second PCR was run for about 6 to 11 cycles. A template-switch adaptor that had 12 random nucleotides put a tag on each cDNA molecule. TCRdb independently ran MiXCR on the 5' RACE reads; one entry per CDR3 protein. This sample yields some 1.4 million distinct CDR3 sequences, of which around two fifths are seen a single time; 7.9% belongs to the top ten. The data were obtained in a study of blood T cells in healthy people across ages. Findings of the study overall: Because donor CMV status was unknown, expanded clonotype changes were possibly confounded. Both higher diversity and more naive CD4+ cells marked long-lived donors when set against aged donors.

The clonotype originates from a woman between 18 and 29 years old in good health. What was sequenced was blood.

In nucleotides, the CDR3 is TGTGCCAGCAGACCTCGACTAGCGGGAGAGGCAGATACGCAGTATTTT. This codes for CASRPRLAGEADTQYF. This rearrangement joins TRBV7-2 to TRBJ2-3; 12 bases agree with TRBD2. The V gene end was trimmed by 6 bases and the J gene end by 4 bases; junction bases not matched to a gene: 8. This CDR3 is built from 16 residues. Looked up from germline, CDR1 is SGHTA and CDR2 is FQGNSA.